Below, 15 T cell receptor beta chains from the same sample are listed, as sequenced in a study of control samples from healthy donors and cancer patients. Clones were read by immunoSEQ multiplex PCR, and TCRdb kept only the in-frame ones, dropping some. The repertoire consists of 90,000 to 100,000 clones, with around 90% occurring once and the leading ten covering around an eighth. The sequencing input was blood. These receptor sequences come from a woman between 70 and 85 years old in good health.

This rearrangement joins TRBV6-6 to TRBJ1-5; the D is unclear. V was cut by 5 bases and J by 5 bases, with 16 bases left in between. The germline CDR1 and CDR2 sequences are MNHNY and SVGAGI (reference sequence). The CDR3 consists of 15 residues. Here the CDR3 DNA reads TGTGCCAGCAGTCCCGAATCCAGGAATGATCAGCCCCAGCATTTT. Translation: CASSPESRNDQPQHF.

The chain links TRBV19 to TRBJ1-4; D unclear. The V gene lost 6 bases and the J gene lost 3 bases, with 11 bases spanning the gap. The CDR3 is 14 residues long. Per the germline V gene, CDR1 is LNHDA and CDR2 is SQIVND (reference sequence). The CDR3 sequence: CASSLLGANEKLFF. DNA for the CDR3: TGTGCCAGTAGCTTACTGGGAGCTAATGAAAAACTGTTTTTT.

The gene calls are TRBV7-9 and TRBJ2-2; no clear D gene. V was shortened by 4 bases and J by 2 bases, with 8 bases between the two germline ends. CDR3 size: 14 residues. Germline values: CDR1 SEHNR, CDR2 FQNEAQ (reference sequence). CDR3 residues: CASSSWDNTGELFF. DNA of the CDR3: TGTGCCAGCAGCTCTTGGGATAACACCGGGGAGCTGTTTTTT.

The chain combines TRBV28 with TRBJ1-4; no definite D call. Germline CDR1 and CDR2: MDHEN and SYDVKM. This CDR3 spans 15 amino acids. Trimming took 6 bases from V and 3 from J, leaving 14 bases between them. Here the CDR3 DNA reads TGTGCCAGCAGGGCGGGAGGAGGCGCTAATGAAAAACTGTTTTTT. Encoded protein: CASRAGGGANEKLFF.

This sequence joins TRBV5-4 and TRBJ2-5; TRBD2 aligns across 11 bases. This CDR3 contains 17 residues. Unmatched junction bases numbered 8, after V lost 0 bases and J lost 4 bases. Germline CDR1 is SGHNT and CDR2 is YYREEE (reference sequence). CDR3 loop: CASSLEGLAGGGETQYF. CDR3 sequence (DNA): TGTGCCAGCAGCTTGGAAGGGCTAGCGGGAGGAGGAGAGACCCAGTACTTC.

This chain joins TRBV7-2 and TRBJ1-1; 7 bases agree with TRBD1. This CDR3 has 15 amino acids. With V trimmed by 5 bases and J by 4 bases, 10 bases remained unmatched. CDR1 is SGHTA and CDR2 is FQGNSA in the germline V gene. CDR3 nucleotides: TGTGCCAGCAGCCCTCAGACAGGGTGGACCACTGAAGCTTTCTTT. As protein: CASSPQTGWTTEAFF.

The rearrangement uses TRBV5-4 and TRBJ2-1, with 8 nucleotides matching TRBD2. V dropped 5 bases and J dropped 1; count of bases not matched to a gene: 2. The CDR3 has 14 amino acids. Germline V gives CDR1 SGHNT, CDR2 YYREEE (reference sequence). The CDR3 loop reads CASSAGGSYNEQFF. CDR3 nucleotide sequence: TGTGCCAGCAGTGCGGGAGGTTCCTACAATGAGCAGTTCTTC.

The J gene is TRBJ2-5, the V gene TRBV11-2; weak D call: TRBD1 (6 bases). The CDR3 runs 14 residues. Trimming shortened V by 5 bases and J by 1 base, and 11 bases separated the two germline ends. Looked up from germline, CDR1 is SGHAT and CDR2 is FQNNGV. The CDR3 here is CASSPWDTQETQYF. The CDR3 bases are TGTGCCAGCAGCCCCTGGGACACCCAAGAGACCCAGTACTTC.

The chain is built from TRBV6-4 and TRBJ1-6, with 8 positions matching TRBD1. CDR1 MRHNA and CDR2 SNTAGT come from the germline V gene. CDR3 length: 14 amino acids. Trimming cost V 7 bases and J 11 bases; bases outside gene matches: 10. CDR3 sequence: CASIRTGRGPPLHF. CDR3 nucleotide sequence: TGTGCCAGCATTCGGACAGGGCGGGGTCCACCCCTCCACTTT.

The V and J genes are TRBV3-1 (or the pseudogene TRBV3-2) and TRBJ2-6, with D perhaps TRBD1 (6 bases). V lost 1 base and J lost 4, with 11 bases in between. Germline-derived CDR1 and CDR2 are LGHDT and YNNKEL (reference sequence). The CDR3 covers 16 residues. The CDR3 DNA follows: TGTGCCAGCAGCCAAGCGATGGGGGCCGGGGCCAACGTCCTGACTTTC. This codes for CASSQAMGAGANVLTF.

J is TRBJ1-3 and V is TRBV6-5; D perhaps matches TRBD1 (5 bases). Between the trimmed V and J ends, which lost 0 bases and 3 bases, there was a span of 12 bases. CDR3 length equals 16 residues. Germline CDR1 MNHEY, CDR2 SVGAGI. CDR3 in DNA: TGTGCCAGCAGTTACTCGAGGCAGGGCAGTGGAAACACCATATATTTT. Translating it yields CASSYSRQGSGNTIYF.

This sequence joins TRBV6-5 and TRBJ1-1; 12 positions agree with TRBD1. Germline V gene lookup returns CDR1 MNHEY and CDR2 SVGAGI. J lost 6 bases, V lost 6 bases, and 8 bases had no gene match. CDR3 size: 15 residues. The DNA of the CDR3 is TGTGCCAGCAGGAAGGGACAGGGGGCTCTCGCTGAAGCTTTCTTT. Translation: CASRKGQGALAEAFF.

This sequence joins TRBV4-3 and TRBJ1-4, with D possibly TRBD1 on 5 matching bases. The ends were cut back, 0 bases at V and 5 bases at J, with 10 bases in the middle. Germline V gene sequence: CDR1 LGHNA, CDR2 YSLEER. The CDR3 is made up of 15 amino acids. CDR3 amino acids: CASSQDSGGNEKLFF. The CDR3 DNA is TGCGCCAGCAGCCAAGATTCCGGGGGGAATGAAAAACTGTTTTTT.

This clone has just a few counts. The rearrangement links TRBV20-1 to TRBJ1-1; D is unclear. The CDR3 sequence is 11 residues long. The V gene's germline CDR1 is DFQATT and CDR2 SNEGSKA (reference sequence). Trimming removed 6 bases from V and 11 bases from J, with 16 bases in between. Written as DNA, the CDR3 is TGCAGTGCGCCCTTTCCTGGTCGGGCTTTCTTT. This gives the protein CSAPFPGRAFF.

CDR3 DNA: TGTGCCAGCACCCCAAACTCAGGGGCAGTGGGCATTCAGTACTTC. Translation gives CASTPNSGAVGIQYF. This chain connects TRBV7-8 to TRBJ2-4; D is possibly TRBD1 (6 bases). Germline CDR1 is SGHVS and CDR2 is FQNEAQ. The CDR3 has 15 amino acids. V lost 7 bases and J 9 bases, leaving 22 bases between the germline ends.